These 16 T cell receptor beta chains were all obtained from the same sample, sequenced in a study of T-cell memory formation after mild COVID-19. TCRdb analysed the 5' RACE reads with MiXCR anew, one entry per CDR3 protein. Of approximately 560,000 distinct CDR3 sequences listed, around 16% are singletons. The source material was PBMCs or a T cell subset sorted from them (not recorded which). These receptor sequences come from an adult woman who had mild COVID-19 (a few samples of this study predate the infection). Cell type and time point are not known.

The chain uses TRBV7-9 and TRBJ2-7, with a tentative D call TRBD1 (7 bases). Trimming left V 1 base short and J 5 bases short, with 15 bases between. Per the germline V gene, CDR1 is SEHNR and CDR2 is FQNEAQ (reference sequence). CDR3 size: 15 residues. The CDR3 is CASSLEEGATHEQYF. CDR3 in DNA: TGTGCCAGCAGCTTAGAGGAGGGGGCGACTCACGAGCAGTACTTC.

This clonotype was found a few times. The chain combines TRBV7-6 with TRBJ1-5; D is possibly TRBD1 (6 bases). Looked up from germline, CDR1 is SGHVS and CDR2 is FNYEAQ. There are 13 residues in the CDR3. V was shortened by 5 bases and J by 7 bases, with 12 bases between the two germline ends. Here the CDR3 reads CASSQNREQPQHF. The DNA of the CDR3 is TGTGCCAGCAGCCAGAACAGGGAACAGCCCCAGCATTTT.

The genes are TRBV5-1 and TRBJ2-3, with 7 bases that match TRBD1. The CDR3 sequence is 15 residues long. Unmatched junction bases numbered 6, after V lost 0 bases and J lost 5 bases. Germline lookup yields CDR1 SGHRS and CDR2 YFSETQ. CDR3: CASSLEQGRIDTQYF. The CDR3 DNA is TGCGCCAGCAGCTTGGAACAGGGGCGTATAGATACGCAGTATTTT.

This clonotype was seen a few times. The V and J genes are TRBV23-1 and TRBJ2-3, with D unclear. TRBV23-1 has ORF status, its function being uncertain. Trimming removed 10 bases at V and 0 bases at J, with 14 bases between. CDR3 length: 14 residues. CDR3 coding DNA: TGCGCCAACTACCTATACTCTAGCACAGATACGCAGTATTTT. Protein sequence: CANYLYSSTDTQYF.

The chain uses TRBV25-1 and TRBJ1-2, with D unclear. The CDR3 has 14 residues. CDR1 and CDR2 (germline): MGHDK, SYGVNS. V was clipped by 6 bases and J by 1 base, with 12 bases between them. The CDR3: CASRGDGDNYGYTF. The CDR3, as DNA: TGTGCCAGCAGGGGCGACGGGGATAACTATGGCTACACCTTC.

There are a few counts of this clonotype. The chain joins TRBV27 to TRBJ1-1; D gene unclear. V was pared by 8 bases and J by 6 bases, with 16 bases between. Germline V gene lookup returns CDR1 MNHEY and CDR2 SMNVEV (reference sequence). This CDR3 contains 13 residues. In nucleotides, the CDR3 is TGTGCCAGCCGTCGGCGGGCGGAACCTGAAGCTTTCTTT. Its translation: CASRRRAEPEAFF.

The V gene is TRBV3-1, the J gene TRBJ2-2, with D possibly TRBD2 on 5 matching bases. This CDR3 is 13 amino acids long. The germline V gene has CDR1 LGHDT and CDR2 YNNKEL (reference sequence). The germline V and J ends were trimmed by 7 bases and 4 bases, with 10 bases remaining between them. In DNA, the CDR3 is TGTGCCAGCAACGGAGAGGGCACCGGGGAGCTGTTTTTT. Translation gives CASNGEGTGELFF.

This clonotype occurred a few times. DNA for the CDR3: TGTGCCAGTAGTATAAGTCGAGGGGGCTCCTACGAGCAGTACTTC. Protein product: CASSISRGGSYEQYF. This chain uses TRBV19 with TRBJ2-7; D might be TRBD1 (6 bases). V lost 2 bases to trimming and J lost 0 bases, with 11 bases between them. CDR3 length equals 15 residues. The germline V gene encodes CDR1 LNHDA and CDR2 SQIVND (reference sequence).

The CDR3 sequence: CASSLSSGLAYEQYF. Written as DNA, the CDR3 is TGTGCCAGCAGCTTGAGTTCGGGTTTAGCGTACGAGCAGTACTTC. This rearrangement joins TRBV5-5 to TRBJ2-7, with a possible D match to TRBD2 (5 bases). The CDR3 totals 15 residues. Germline V gives CDR1 SGHKS, CDR2 YYEKEE (reference sequence). Trimming took off 1 base at V and 4 bases at J, with 15 bases between the two ends.

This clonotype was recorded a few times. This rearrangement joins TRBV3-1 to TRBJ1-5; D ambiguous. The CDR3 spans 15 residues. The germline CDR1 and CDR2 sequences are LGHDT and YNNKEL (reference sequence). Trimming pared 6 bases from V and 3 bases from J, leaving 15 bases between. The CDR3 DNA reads TGTGCCAGCAGTCCCGGTCCGTTGACCAATCAGCCCCAGCATTTT. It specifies CASSPGPLTNQPQHF.

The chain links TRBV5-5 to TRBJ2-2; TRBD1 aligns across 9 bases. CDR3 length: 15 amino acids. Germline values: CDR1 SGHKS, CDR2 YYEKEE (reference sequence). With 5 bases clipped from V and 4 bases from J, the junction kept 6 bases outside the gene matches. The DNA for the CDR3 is TGTGCCAGCAGATTCCGGACAGGGGTCACCGGGGAGCTGTTTTTT. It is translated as CASRFRTGVTGELFF. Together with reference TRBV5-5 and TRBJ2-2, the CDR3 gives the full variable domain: DAGVTQSPTHLIKTRGQQVTLRCSPISGHKSVSWYQQVLGQGPQFIFQYYEKEERGRGNFPDRFSARQFPNYSSELNVNALLLGDSALYLCASRFRTGVTGELFFGEGSRLTVL.

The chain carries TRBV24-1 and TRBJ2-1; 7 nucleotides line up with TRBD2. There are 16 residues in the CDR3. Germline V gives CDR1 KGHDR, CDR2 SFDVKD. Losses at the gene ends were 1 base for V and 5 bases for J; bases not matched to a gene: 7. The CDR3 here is CATSDFSSGVHNEQFF. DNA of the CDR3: TGTGCCACCAGTGATTTTTCCAGCGGGGTTCACAATGAGCAGTTCTTC.

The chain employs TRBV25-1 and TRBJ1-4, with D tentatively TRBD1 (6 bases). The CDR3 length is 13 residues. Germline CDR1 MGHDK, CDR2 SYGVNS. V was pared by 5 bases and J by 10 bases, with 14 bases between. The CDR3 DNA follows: TGTGCCAGCAGTCTGGAGGGGGTAGGAAAACTGTTTTTT. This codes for CASSLEGVGKLFF.

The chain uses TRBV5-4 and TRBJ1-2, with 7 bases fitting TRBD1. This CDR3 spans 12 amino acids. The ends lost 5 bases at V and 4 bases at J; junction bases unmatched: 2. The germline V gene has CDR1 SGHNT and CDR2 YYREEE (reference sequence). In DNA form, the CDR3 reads TGTGCCAGCAGTCCAGGGGGCTATGGCTACACCTTC. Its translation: CASSPGGYGYTF.

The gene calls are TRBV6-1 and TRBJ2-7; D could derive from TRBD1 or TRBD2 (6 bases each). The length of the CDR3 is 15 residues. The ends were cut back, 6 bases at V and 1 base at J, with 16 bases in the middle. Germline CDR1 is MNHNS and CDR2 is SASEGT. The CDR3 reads CASRIEEGGSYEQYF. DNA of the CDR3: TGTGCCAGCAGAATAGAAGAGGGGGGTTCCTACGAGCAGTACTTC.

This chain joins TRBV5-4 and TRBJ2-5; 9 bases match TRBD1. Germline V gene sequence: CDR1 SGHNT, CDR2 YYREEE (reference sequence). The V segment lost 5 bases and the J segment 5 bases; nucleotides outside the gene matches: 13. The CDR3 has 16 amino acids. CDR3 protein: CASRRAGTGLFETQYF. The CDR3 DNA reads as TGTGCCAGCAGGCGAGCCGGGACAGGGTTGTTCGAGACCCAGTACTTC.